This T cell receptor (beta chain) was found in a study of blood T cell repertoires in COVID-19. Turning to the study itself: Material from acute and convalescent COVID-19 was sourced from the United States, Italy and Spain. Nucleic acid was either cDNA or gDNA, and it came from T cells, B-cell-depleted T cells, or PBMCs.

This CDR3 is 13 amino acids long. Germline values: CDR1 SNHLY, CDR2 FYNNEI. V gave up 6 bases and J gave up 9 bases; unmatched junction bases: 5. In the original analysis: How many nucleated cells were present was estimated from reference gene primer amplification. Assay: immunoSEQ multiplex PCR; the TCRdb copy retains only in-frame clones and omits some. From that table come the V and J calls and clone size; the DNA was used to work out D and trimming. This table has about 58,000 clones, more than 75% appearing once. The rearrangement uses TRBV2 and TRBJ2-7; the match to TRBD2 covers 13 bases. Specimen: peripheral blood. The TCR originated in a man in his forties with active COVID-19. CDR3 DNA: TGTGCCAGCAGCGGACTAGCGGGAGAAGTGCAGTACTTC. This sequence encodes CASSGLAGEVQYF.